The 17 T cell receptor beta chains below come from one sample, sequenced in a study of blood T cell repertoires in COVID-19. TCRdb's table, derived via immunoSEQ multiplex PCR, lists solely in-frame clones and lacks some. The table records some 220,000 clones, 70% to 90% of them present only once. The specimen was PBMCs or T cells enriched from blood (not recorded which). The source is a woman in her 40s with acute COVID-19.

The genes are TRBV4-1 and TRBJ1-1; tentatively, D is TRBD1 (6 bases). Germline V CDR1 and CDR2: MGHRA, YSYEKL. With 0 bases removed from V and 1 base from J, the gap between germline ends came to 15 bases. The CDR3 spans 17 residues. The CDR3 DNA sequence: TGCGCCAGCAGCCAAGAATTTGGGACGACAGGGAACACTGAAGCTTTCTTT. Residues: CASSQEFGTTGNTEAFF.

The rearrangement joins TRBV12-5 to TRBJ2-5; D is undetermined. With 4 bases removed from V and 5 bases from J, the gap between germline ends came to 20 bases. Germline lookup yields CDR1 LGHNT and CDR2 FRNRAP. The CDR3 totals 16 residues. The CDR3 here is CASGYHSTRLAETQYF. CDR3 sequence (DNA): TGTGCTAGTGGTTACCACTCCACCAGACTGGCGGAGACCCAGTACTTC.

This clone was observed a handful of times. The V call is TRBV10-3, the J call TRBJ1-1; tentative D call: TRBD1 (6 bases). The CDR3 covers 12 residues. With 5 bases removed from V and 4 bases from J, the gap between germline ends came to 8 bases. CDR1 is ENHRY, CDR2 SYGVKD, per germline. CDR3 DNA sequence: TGTGCCATCAGTCAGGGGAGCACTGAAGCTTTCTTT. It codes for CAISQGSTEAFF.

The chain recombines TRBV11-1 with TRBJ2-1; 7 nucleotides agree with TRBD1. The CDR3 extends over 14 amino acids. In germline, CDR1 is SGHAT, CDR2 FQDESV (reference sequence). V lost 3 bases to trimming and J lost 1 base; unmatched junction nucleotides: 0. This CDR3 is CASSLGQSYNEQFF. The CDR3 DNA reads TGTGCCAGCAGCTTGGGACAGTCCTACAATGAGCAGTTCTTC.

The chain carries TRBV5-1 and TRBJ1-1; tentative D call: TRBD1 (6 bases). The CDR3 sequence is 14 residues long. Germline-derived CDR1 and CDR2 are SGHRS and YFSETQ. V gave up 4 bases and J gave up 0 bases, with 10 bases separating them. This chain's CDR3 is CASSVGGVNTEAFF. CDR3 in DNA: TGCGCCAGCAGCGTGGGGGGCGTGAACACTGAAGCTTTCTTT.

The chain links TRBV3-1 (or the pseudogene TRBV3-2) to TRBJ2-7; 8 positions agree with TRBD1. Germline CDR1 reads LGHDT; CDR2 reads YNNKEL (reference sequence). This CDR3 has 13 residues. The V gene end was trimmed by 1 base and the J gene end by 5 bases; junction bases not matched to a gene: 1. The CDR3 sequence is CASSQVTGDEQYF. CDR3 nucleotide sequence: TGTGCCAGCAGCCAAGTGACAGGGGACGAGCAGTACTTC.

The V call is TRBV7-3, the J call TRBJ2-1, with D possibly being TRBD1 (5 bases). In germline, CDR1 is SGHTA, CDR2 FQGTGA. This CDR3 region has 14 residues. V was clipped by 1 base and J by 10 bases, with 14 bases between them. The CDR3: CASSLSRVGLEQFF. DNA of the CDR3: TGTGCCAGCAGCTTAAGCAGGGTGGGATTGGAGCAGTTCTTC.

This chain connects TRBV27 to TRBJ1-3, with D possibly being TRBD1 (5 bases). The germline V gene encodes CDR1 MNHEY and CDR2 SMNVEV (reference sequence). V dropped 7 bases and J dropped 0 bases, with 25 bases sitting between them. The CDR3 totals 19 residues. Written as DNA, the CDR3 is TGTGCCAGCACCACCGACAGTAAACCCAACTCGAGCTCTGGAAACACCATATATTTT. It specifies CASTTDSKPNSSSGNTIYF.

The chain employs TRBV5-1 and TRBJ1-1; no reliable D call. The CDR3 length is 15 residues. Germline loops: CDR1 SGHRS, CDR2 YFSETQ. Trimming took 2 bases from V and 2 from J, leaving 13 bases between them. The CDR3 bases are TGCGCCAGCAGCTTCCAGGCTAACCCAAACACTGAAGCTTTCTTT. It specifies CASSFQANPNTEAFF.

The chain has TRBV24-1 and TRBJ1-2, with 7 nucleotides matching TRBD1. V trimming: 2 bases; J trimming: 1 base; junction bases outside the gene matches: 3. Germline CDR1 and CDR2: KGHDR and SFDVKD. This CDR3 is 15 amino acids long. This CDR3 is CATSDSDRNNYGYTF. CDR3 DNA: TGTGCCACCAGTGATTCGGACAGGAATAACTATGGCTACACCTTC.

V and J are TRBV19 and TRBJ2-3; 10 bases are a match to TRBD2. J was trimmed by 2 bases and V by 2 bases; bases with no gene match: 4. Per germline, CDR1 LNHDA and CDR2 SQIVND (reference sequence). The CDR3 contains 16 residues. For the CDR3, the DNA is TGTGCCAGTAGTATACGTAGCGGGGGGAACACAGATACGCAGTATTTT. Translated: CASSIRSGGNTDTQYF.

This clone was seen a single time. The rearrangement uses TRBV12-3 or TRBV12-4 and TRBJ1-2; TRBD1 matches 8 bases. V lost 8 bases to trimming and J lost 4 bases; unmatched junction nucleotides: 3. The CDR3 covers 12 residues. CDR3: CASGGTGYGYTF. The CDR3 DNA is TGTGCCAGCGGGGGGACAGGCTATGGCTACACCTTC.

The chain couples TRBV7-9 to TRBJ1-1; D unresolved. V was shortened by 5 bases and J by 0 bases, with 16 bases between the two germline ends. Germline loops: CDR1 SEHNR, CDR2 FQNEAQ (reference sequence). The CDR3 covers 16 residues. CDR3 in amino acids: CASSPRGRPMNTEAFF. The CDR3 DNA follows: TGTGCCAGCAGCCCCCGGGGAAGGCCCATGAACACTGAAGCTTTCTTT.

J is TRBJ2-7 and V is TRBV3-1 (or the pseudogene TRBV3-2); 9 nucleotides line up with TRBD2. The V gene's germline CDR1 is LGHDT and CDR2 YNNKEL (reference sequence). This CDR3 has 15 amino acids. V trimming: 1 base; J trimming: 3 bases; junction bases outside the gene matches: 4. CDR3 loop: CASSQGSSGSYEQYF. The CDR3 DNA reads TGTGCCAGCAGCCAAGGAAGTAGCGGGAGCTACGAGCAGTACTTC.

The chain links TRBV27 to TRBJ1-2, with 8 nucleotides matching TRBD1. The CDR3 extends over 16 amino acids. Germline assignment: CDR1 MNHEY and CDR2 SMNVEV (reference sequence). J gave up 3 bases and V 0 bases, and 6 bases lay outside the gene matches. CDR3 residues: CASSLSRQGRDYGYTF. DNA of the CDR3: TGTGCCAGCAGTTTATCTAGACAGGGGAGGGACTATGGCTACACCTTC.

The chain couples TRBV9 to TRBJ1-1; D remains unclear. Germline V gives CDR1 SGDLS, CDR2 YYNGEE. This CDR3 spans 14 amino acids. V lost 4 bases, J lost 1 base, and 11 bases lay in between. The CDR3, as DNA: TGTGCCAGCAGCCCGGGTTTCGAGAACACTGAAGCTTTCTTT. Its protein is CASSPGFENTEAFF.

CDR3 nucleotides: TGTGCCAGCAGCGTACAGGGGAAGGAGGGCTACACCTTC. Amino acids: CASSVQGKEGYTF. The genes are TRBV5-4 and TRBJ1-2; 7 bases map to TRBD1. In germline, CDR1 is SGHNT, CDR2 YYREEE (reference sequence). The J segment lost 8 bases and the V segment lost 4 bases, leaving 8 bases of the junction unmatched. The CDR3 is made up of 13 amino acids.